This T cell receptor (beta chain) emerged from a study of T-cell reconstitution after alpha-beta-depleted transplantation in children. Study-level findings and limits: Several hundred expanded graft clones reportedly supplied alpha-beta T cells about two months after transplant. The study traced high day-60 TCRbeta diversity in some patients to surviving recipient T cells and thymic progenitors.

A remark on this clonotype: Antigen: not known.

The ends were cut back, 0 bases at V and 8 bases at J, with 10 bases in the middle. The CDR3 loop spans 13 amino acids. Germline V lookup: CDR1 SGHVS, CDR2 FNYEAQ. For TCRbeta, the library was prepared with unique molecular identifiers. TCRdb processed the PCR reads anew with MiXCR; each CDR3 protein has one entry. The sample carries 200,000 to 250,000 distinct CDR3 sequences, approximately 11% recorded once. V and J are TRBV7-6 and TRBJ1-2; no definite D call. The input for sequencing was PBMCs, taken before TCRalphabeta/CD19-depleted stem cell transplant. The clonotype comes from a child younger than two with acute myeloid leukemia, due to receive a stem cell transplant. This CDR3 reads CASSLAGGAGYTF. DNA for the CDR3: TGTGCCAGCAGCTTAGCGGGCGGCGCGGGCTACACCTTC.